Following are 26 T cell receptor beta chains from one sample sequenced in a study of shared clonotypes between healthy human individuals. Produced via immunoSEQ multiplex PCR; TCRdb's table is partial and in-frame only. Of roughly 1,500,000 clones in the sample, 98% to 99% were seen once. Sequenced material: naive CD4+ T cells sorted from blood. Documented subset: CD45RA+ positively selected. The source of these receptors is a man between 25 and 39 years old in good health.

This clone was observed a single time. The chain links TRBV5-1 to TRBJ2-1; 14 bases fit TRBD2. The CDR3 extends over 18 amino acids. V lost 4 bases to trimming and J lost 0 bases; unmatched junction nucleotides: 6. The V gene's germline CDR1 is SGHRS and CDR2 YFSETQ. CDR3 amino acids: CASSKGLAGANSYNEQFF. The CDR3 DNA reads as TGCGCCAGCAGCAAGGGACTAGCGGGAGCTAACTCCTACAATGAGCAGTTCTTC.

The gene calls are TRBV18 and TRBJ1-5, with a tentative D call TRBD1 (5 bases). From germline, CDR1 is KGHSH and CDR2 LQKENI. This CDR3 spans 13 amino acids. The V end lost 6 bases, the J end lost 6 bases, and 12 bases lay between the germline ends. The CDR3 sequence: CASSLIGGQPQHF. The CDR3 coding sequence is TGTGCCAGCTCCCTGATTGGGGGTCAGCCCCAGCATTTT.

The chain employs TRBV14 and TRBJ2-3, with 9 bases that match TRBD1. In germline, CDR1 is SGHDN, CDR2 FVKESK. V lost 4 bases to trimming and J lost 6 bases; unmatched junction nucleotides: 11. The CDR3 length is 16 residues. CDR3 DNA: TGTGCCAGCAGCCGGGAGCGGACAGGGGTTTCGGATACGCAGTATTTT. This codes for CASSRERTGVSDTQYF. The whole variable domain, filled in from reference TRBV14 and TRBJ2-3, reads EAGVTQFPSHSVIEKGQTVTLRCDPISGHDNLYWYRRVMGKEIKFLLHFVKESKQDESGMPNNRFLAERTGGTYSTLKVQPAELEDSGVYFCASSRERTGVSDTQYFGPGTRLTVL.

This clone was observed a single time. The rearrangement joins TRBV18 to TRBJ1-3; 10 bases line up with TRBD1. V trimming: 3 bases; J trimming: 4 bases; junction bases outside the gene matches: 6. This CDR3 has 16 amino acids. Germline V gives CDR1 KGHSH, CDR2 LQKENI. The CDR3 DNA is TGTGCCAGCTCACCCAGGGACAGGGGTTCCGGAAACACCATATATTTT. Its protein is CASSPRDRGSGNTIYF.

This clone was recorded only once. The genes are TRBV5-4 and TRBJ2-5; no clear D. Trimming left V 4 bases short and J 0 bases short, with 7 bases between. The CDR3 contains 13 residues. Germline CDR1 and CDR2: SGHNT and YYREEE (reference sequence). In DNA, the CDR3 is TGTGCCAGCAGCGGCCGAAACCAAGAGACCCAGTACTTC. It encodes CASSGRNQETQYF.

The gene calls are TRBV28 and TRBJ1-2; 10 bases are shared with TRBD1. Germline V CDR1 and CDR2: MDHEN, SYDVKM. V shed 6 bases and J 3 bases; nucleotides not matched to a gene: 4. The CDR3 length is 14 residues. Here the CDR3 DNA reads TGTGCCAGCAGACGACAGGGGGCGGACTATGGCTACACCTTC. This encodes CASRRQGADYGYTF.

The chain links TRBV28 to TRBJ1-4, with a possible D match to TRBD1 (5 bases). Germline-derived CDR1 and CDR2 are MDHEN and SYDVKM. This CDR3 spans 16 amino acids. The V end lost 3 bases, the J end lost 8 bases, and 19 bases lay between the germline ends. The CDR3 loop is CASSFLDGGRREKLFF. In nucleotides, the CDR3 is TGTGCCAGCAGTTTCCTTGATGGGGGAAGAAGGGAAAAACTGTTTTTT.

The rearrangement joins TRBV28 to TRBJ2-7, with a possible D match to TRBD1 (6 bases). Looked up from germline, CDR1 is MDHEN and CDR2 is SYDVKM. V was pared by 5 bases and J by 4 bases, with 9 bases between. The length of the CDR3 is 12 residues. The CDR3 sequence is CASSEQGYEQYF. For the CDR3, the DNA is TGTGCCAGCAGTGAACAGGGATACGAGCAGTACTTC.

This chain uses TRBV5-4 with TRBJ2-1; the match to TRBD2 covers 11 bases. CDR3 size: 17 residues. The germline gives CDR1 SGHNT, CDR2 YYREEE (reference sequence). The junction had 11 bases not matched to a gene; V was cut back by 4 bases and J by 5 bases. CDR3 sequence: CASSHHPSGGMNNEQFF. Written as DNA, the CDR3 is TGTGCCAGCAGCCACCACCCTAGCGGGGGGATGAACAATGAGCAGTTCTTC.

The V call is TRBV7-8, the J call TRBJ2-7; a weak D match, TRBD1 (6 bases). V lost 0 bases, J lost 4 bases, and 10 bases lay in between. This CDR3 has 14 residues. CDR1 is SGHVS and CDR2 is FQNEAQ in the germline V gene. DNA of the CDR3: TGTGCCAGCAGCTTAGCCGGACAGACGTACGAGCAGTACTTC. The encoded protein is CASSLAGQTYEQYF.

The chain is built from TRBV7-6 and TRBJ1-4; tentative D call: TRBD1 (5 bases). CDR3 length equals 14 residues. Germline V lookup: CDR1 SGHVS, CDR2 FNYEAQ. The germline V and J ends were trimmed by 1 base and 7 bases, with 10 bases remaining between them. The CDR3 nucleotides read TGTGCCAGCAGCTTAGGAGGGGTTTTTGAAAAACTGTTTTTT. This translates into CASSLGGVFEKLFF.

On this clone itself: Other DNA sequences in this specimen translate into the identical CDR3. The chain links TRBV19 to TRBJ2-2, with D unresolved. The germline CDR1 and CDR2 sequences are LNHDA and SQIVND (reference sequence). The CDR3 is made up of 14 amino acids. V lost 2 bases and J 3 bases, leaving 7 bases between the germline ends. The CDR3 protein is CASSISAHTGELFF. CDR3 DNA sequence: TGTGCCAGTAGTATATCGGCTCACACCGGGGAGCTGTTTTTT. The whole variable domain, filled in from reference TRBV19 and TRBJ2-2, reads DGGITQSPKYLFRKEGQNVTLSCEQNLNHDAMYWYRQDPGQGLRLIYYSQIVNDFQKGDIAEGYSVSREKKESFPLTVTSAQKNPTAFYLCASSISAHTGELFFGEGSRLTVL.

This clone was detected once. J is TRBJ2-2 and V is TRBV11-2, with 11 nucleotides matching TRBD2. The CDR3 sequence is 19 residues long. After removal of 5 bases from V and 1 base from J, the junction contained 12 bases not matched to a gene. Germline V gene data show CDR1 as SGHAT and CDR2 as FQNNGV. In DNA, the CDR3 is TGTGCCAGCAGCGCCATCATGACTAGCGGGAATGGGAACACCGGGGAGCTGTTTTTT. Protein sequence: CASSAIMTSGNGNTGELFF.

V is TRBV19 and J is TRBJ2-7, with D perhaps TRBD1 or TRBD2 (5 bases each). The CDR3 has 14 amino acids. Germline lookup yields CDR1 LNHDA and CDR2 SQIVND (reference sequence). Trimming took 8 bases from V and 1 from J, leaving 15 bases between them. CDR3 residues: CASSDRDGSYEQYF. The CDR3 coding sequence is TGTGCCAGTTCGGACCGGGACGGATCCTACGAGCAGTACTTC.

The chain recombines TRBV2 with TRBJ2-7; 9 nucleotides line up with TRBD2. Germline V gives CDR1 SNHLY, CDR2 FYNNEI. The CDR3 spans 15 residues. The V gene end was trimmed by 6 bases and the J gene end by 5 bases; junction bases not matched to a gene: 11. The CDR3 bases are TGTGCCAGCAGCGCCACCGGGACTAGCATTGACGAGCAGTACTTC. This sequence encodes CASSATGTSIDEQYF.

This rearrangement joins TRBV4-1 to TRBJ2-1, with 11 bases lining up with TRBD1. Germline V gene sequence: CDR1 MGHRA, CDR2 YSYEKL. The J segment lost 13 bases and the V segment lost 4 bases, leaving 15 bases of the junction unmatched. The CDR3 length is 16 residues. CDR3 protein: CASSLTLGQGVSEQFF. The CDR3 DNA reads as TGCGCCAGCAGCCTTACCTTGGGACAGGGGGTGAGCGAACAGTTCTTC.

The gene calls are TRBV2 and TRBJ1-5; 10 nucleotides match TRBD1. Unmatched junction bases numbered 5, after V lost 5 bases and J lost 4 bases. Germline-derived CDR1 and CDR2 are SNHLY and FYNNEI. The CDR3 spans 15 residues. Here the CDR3 DNA reads TGTGCCAGCAGTTTAGGACAGGGGGATAATCAGCCCCAGCATTTT. Its protein product is CASSLGQGDNQPQHF.

Here the CDR3 DNA reads TGCGCCAGCAGCTTGGCTGGAAGGGGACAGGGGAACTATGGCTACACCTTC. The encoded protein is CASSLAGRGQGNYGYTF. This chain uses TRBV5-1 with TRBJ1-2; 10 positions match TRBD1. Germline V lookup: CDR1 SGHRS, CDR2 YFSETQ. V shed 0 bases, J shed 2 bases, and the junction held 7 bases outside the gene matches. The CDR3 contains 17 residues.

The V gene is TRBV7-2, the J gene TRBJ2-7; the D gene is possibly TRBD2 (5 bases). The CDR3 contains 14 residues. CDR1 is SGHTA and CDR2 is FQGNSA in the germline V gene. Trimming removed 5 bases from V and 3 bases from J, with 14 bases in between. The DNA of the CDR3 is TGTGCCAGCAGCCTCGGACGGGATTACTACGAGCAGTACTTC. As protein: CASSLGRDYYEQYF.

This clone was observed once. J is TRBJ1-5 and V is TRBV18, with TRBD1 as a possible D gene (5 bases). Germline loops: CDR1 KGHSH, CDR2 LQKENI. The CDR3 covers 15 residues. V lost 4 bases to trimming and J lost 11 bases, with 21 bases between them. The CDR3 DNA reads as TGTGCCAGCTCACGGGAGAGAACAGGAAACTTGGCCCAGCATTTT. As protein: CASSRERTGNLAQHF.

This clone appeared a single time. V is TRBV9 and J is TRBJ1-2; tentatively, D is TRBD1 (6 bases). This CDR3 is 18 amino acids long. The V gene's germline CDR1 is SGDLS and CDR2 YYNGEE. Trimming removed 1 base at V and 0 bases at J, with 19 bases between. The CDR3 is CASSVNPDSSLTNYGYTF. The CDR3 DNA is TGTGCCAGCAGCGTAAATCCGGACAGTTCTCTTACTAACTATGGCTACACCTTC.

A note on this clone: One end of the junction varies from germline; a read error may be responsible. The V gene is TRBV18, the J gene TRBJ2-2; 11 nucleotides match TRBD2. The CDR3 runs to 16 residues. Germline assignment: CDR1 KGHSH and CDR2 LQKENI. The CDR3 sequence: CATSPGLAGNTGELFF. The CDR3 nucleotides read TGTGCCACCTCACCAGGACTAGCGGGGAACACCGGGGAGCTGTTTTTT. The full variable domain, in which reference TRBV18 and TRBJ2-2 provide the parts outside the CDR3, is NAGVMQNPRHLVRRRGQEARLRCSPMKGHSHVYWYRQLPEEGLKFMVYLQKENIIDESGMPKERFSAEFPKEGPSILRIQQVVRGDSAAYFCATSPGLAGNTGELFFGEGSRLTVL.

The chain employs TRBV5-1 and TRBJ2-3, with D possibly being TRBD2 (6 bases). The CDR3 contains 14 residues. Trimming stripped 4 bases from V and 2 bases from J, with 11 bases between. CDR1 and CDR2 (germline): SGHRS, YFSETQ. In DNA form, the CDR3 reads TGCGCCAGCAGCAAGGGACTTCTCACAGATACGCAGTATTTT. It specifies CASSKGLLTDTQYF.

J is TRBJ1-1 and V is TRBV18; tentatively, D is TRBD1 (6 bases). The germline V and J ends were trimmed by 6 bases and 2 bases, with 16 bases remaining between them. Germline V gene sequence: CDR1 KGHSH, CDR2 LQKENI. The CDR3 is made up of 15 amino acids. CDR3 protein: CASSVRGGGNTEAFF. In nucleotides, the CDR3 is TGTGCCAGCTCCGTTCGAGGGGGGGGAAACACTGAAGCTTTCTTT.

This CDR3 reads CASSSRSQGSGTQYF. In DNA, the CDR3 is TGTGCCAGCTCCTCCAGGAGTCAGGGGTCAGGGACCCAGTACTTC. The chain employs TRBV7-9 and TRBJ2-5; D is perhaps TRBD1 (6 bases). This CDR3 has 15 residues. V lost 8 bases, J lost 7 bases, and 23 bases lay in between. Germline V gene data show CDR1 as SEHNR and CDR2 as FQNEAQ (reference sequence).

This chain connects TRBV6-5 to TRBJ1-5, with D tentatively TRBD1 (6 bases). Trimming took 0 bases from V and 11 from J, leaving 17 bases between them. CDR1 is MNHEY and CDR2 is SVGAGI in the germline V gene. This CDR3 contains 15 residues. CDR3 in DNA: TGTGCCAGCAGTTACTCGCTGACAGGTCGAGGGGCCCAGCATTTT. Residues: CASSYSLTGRGAQHF.